Detailed here is one T cell receptor beta chain. The record originates from a study of blood T cell repertoires in COVID-19. The wider study: Specimens from acute and convalescent COVID-19 originated in the United States, Italy and Spain. In each case, the material was cDNA or gDNA derived from T cells, B-cell-depleted T cells, or PBMCs.

In the authors' methods: Amplified reference gene primers provided the basis for estimating nucleated cell counts. Data came from immunoSEQ multiplex PCR; TCRdb stores just in-frame clones and leaves some out. V and J calls and clone size follow that table, whereas D and trimming were derived from the DNA. The table records more than 300,000 clones, approximately 89% of them present only once. The clonotype originates from a woman aged 18-35 years who had recovered from COVID-19. The specimen was peripheral blood.

This chain's CDR3 is CASSLVLGTGTGELFF. Here the CDR3 DNA reads TGTGCCAGCAGCTTAGTTTTGGGGACTGGCACCGGGGAGCTGTTTTTT. V gene TRBV11-2 combines with J gene TRBJ2-2; perhaps TRBD2 as D (6 bases). The CDR3 length is 16 residues. In germline, CDR1 is SGHAT, CDR2 FQNNGV. Trimming shortened V by 1 base and J by 4 bases, and 13 bases separated the two germline ends.